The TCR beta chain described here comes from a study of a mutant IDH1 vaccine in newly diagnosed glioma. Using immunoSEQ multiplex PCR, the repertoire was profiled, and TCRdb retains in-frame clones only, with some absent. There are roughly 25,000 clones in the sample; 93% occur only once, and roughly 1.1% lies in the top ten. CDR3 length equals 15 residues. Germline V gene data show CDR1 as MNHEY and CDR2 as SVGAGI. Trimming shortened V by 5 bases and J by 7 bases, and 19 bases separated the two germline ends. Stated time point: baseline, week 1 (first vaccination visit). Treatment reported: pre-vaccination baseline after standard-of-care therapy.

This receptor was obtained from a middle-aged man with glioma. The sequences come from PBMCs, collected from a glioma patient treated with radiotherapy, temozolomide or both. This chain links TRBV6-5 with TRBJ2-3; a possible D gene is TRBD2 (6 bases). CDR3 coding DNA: TGTGCCAGCAGTCCTACGCAACGTGGAGGGAATACGCAGTATTTT. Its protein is CASSPTQRGGNTQYF.